One and the same sample provided the 14 T cell receptor beta chains below, sequenced in a study of Graves' ophthalmopathy and Graves' hyperthyroidism. Beta-chain TCR CDR3 regions were amplified from RNA transcripts. RT-PCR with HTBI primers came first, then second-round multiplex PCR. TCRdb reanalysed the multiplex PCR reads using MiXCR and keeps one entry per CDR3 protein. Here the sample spans around 600,000 distinct CDR3 sequences, just over 40% being singletons. What was sequenced was peripheral blood. The receptors here all came from an adult man with Graves' ophthalmopathy.

This clonotype was seen repeatedly, ten times or more. The V call is TRBV7-9, the J call TRBJ1-1; D remains unclear. The CDR3 loop spans 12 amino acids. Trimming took 2 bases from V and 8 from J, leaving 9 bases between them. Germline CDR1 SEHNR, CDR2 FQNEAQ (reference sequence). CDR3 protein: CASSLPRGEAFF. CDR3 DNA: TGTGCCAGCAGCTTACCCCGGGGAGAAGCTTTCTTT.

At least ten counts were recorded for this clonotype. The genes are TRBV24-1 and TRBJ2-5, with 10 bases that match TRBD1. After removal of 5 bases from V and 5 bases from J, the junction contained 4 bases not matched to a gene. The CDR3 is made up of 14 amino acids. Germline CDR1 is KGHDR and CDR2 is SFDVKD. The CDR3 region has the DNA TGTGCCACCAGTGGACAGGGGGCTTACGAGACCCAGTACTTC. Translation gives CATSGQGAYETQYF.

The chain links TRBV20-1 to TRBJ1-2; D is uncertain. V gave up 3 bases and J gave up 8 bases, with 16 bases separating them. CDR1 and CDR2 (germline): DFQATT, SNEGSKA (reference sequence). The length of the CDR3 is 13 residues. The CDR3 coding sequence is TGCAGTGCTAGGGGTCGCAGGTTCGACGGCTACACCTTC. It codes for CSARGRRFDGYTF.

This clonotype was seen ten or more times. This sequence joins TRBV7-2 and TRBJ1-4; TRBD1 is a possible D gene (5 bases). This CDR3 comprises 14 residues. V shed 5 bases and J shed 8 bases, with 15 bases lying between them. Germline V lookup: CDR1 SGHTA, CDR2 FQGNSA. The CDR3 DNA reads as TGTGCCAGCAGCCCGGGGGTAGCACAGGAAAAACTGTTTTTT. Protein product: CASSPGVAQEKLFF.

This clonotype has only a few counts. This may stem from a read error, because a much larger clone lies one nucleotide away. The genes are TRBV9 and TRBJ1-2, with 9 bases aligning to TRBD1. The CDR3 extends over 15 amino acids. Germline-derived CDR1 and CDR2 are SGDLS and YYNGEE. For the CDR3, the DNA is TGTGCCGGCAGCCCCGGGACAGGGAGACTCTATGGCTACACCTTC. It codes for CAGSPGTGRLYGYTF.

The V call is TRBV3-1, the J call TRBJ2-7; D possibly corresponds to TRBD2 (6 bases). Trimming took off 4 bases at V and 1 base at J, with 11 bases between the two ends. The germline V gene has CDR1 LGHDT and CDR2 YNNKEL (reference sequence). The CDR3 is 14 amino acids. The CDR3 nucleotides read TGTGCCAGCAGCCCCGGCGGGATATCCTACGAGCAGTACTTC. Protein sequence: CASSPGGISYEQYF.

This clonotype has just one count. The rearrangement uses TRBV12-3 or TRBV12-4 and TRBJ1-4, with D possibly being TRBD1 (5 bases). Between the trimmed V and J ends, which lost 7 bases and 10 bases, there was a span of 16 bases. The CDR3 has 13 residues. The CDR3 region is CASTGTAYGKLFF. CDR3 DNA: TGTGCCAGCACCGGGACTGCTTATGGAAAACTGTTTTTT.

V and J are TRBV15 and TRBJ1-4, with TRBD1 as a possible D gene (5 bases). CDR3 length equals 12 residues. Germline CDR1 is LNHNV and CDR2 is YYDKDF (reference sequence). V dropped 5 bases and J dropped 7 bases, with 8 bases sitting between them. CDR3: CATSGGGEKLFF. CDR3 sequence (DNA): TGTGCCACCAGCGGCGGGGGTGAAAAACTGTTTTTT.

This clonotype was counted many times. The chain carries TRBV5-1 and TRBJ1-6; no clear D. The CDR3 spans 14 residues. The V end lost 0 bases, the J end lost 5 bases, and 6 bases lay between the germline ends. Germline CDR1 is SGHRS and CDR2 is YFSETQ. CDR3 region: CASSLERHNSPLHF. The CDR3 coding sequence is TGCGCCAGCAGCTTGGAAAGACATAATTCACCCCTCCACTTT. Filled out from reference TRBV5-1 and TRBJ1-6, the complete variable domain reads KAGVTQTPRYLIKTRGQQVTLSCSPISGHRSVSWYQQTPGQGLQFLFEYFSETQRNKGNFPGRFSGRQFSNSRSEMNVSTLELGDSALYLCASSLERHNSPLHFGNGTRLTVT.

This clonotype came up many times. The V gene is TRBV19, the J gene TRBJ1-3; D is possibly TRBD1 (6 bases). V was pared by 4 bases and J by 1 base, with 11 bases between. There are 15 residues in the CDR3. The V gene's germline CDR1 is LNHDA and CDR2 SQIVND (reference sequence). Here the CDR3 reads CASSNYRESGNTIYF. The CDR3 nucleotides read TGTGCCAGTAGTAATTACAGGGAATCTGGAAACACCATATATTTT.

This clonotype was picked up many times. The rearrangement joins TRBV10-3 to TRBJ2-6; TRBD1 matches at 11 bases. The CDR3 length is 17 residues. Losses at the gene ends were 10 bases for V and 0 bases for J; bases not matched to a gene: 8. Per germline, CDR1 ENHRY and CDR2 SYGVKD. DNA of the CDR3: TGTGCCACCCTTTCCGGGACAGGGGGCTCTGGGGCCAACGTCCTGACTTTC. It encodes CATLSGTGGSGANVLTF.

The V call is TRBV25-1, the J call TRBJ2-3; unclear D gene. Germline V gene lookup returns CDR1 MGHDK and CDR2 SYGVNS. Trimming left V 6 bases short and J 0 bases short, with 10 bases between. The CDR3 consists of 14 residues. The CDR3 loop reads CASSVAVSTDTQYF. The DNA for the CDR3 is TGTGCCAGCAGCGTAGCTGTGAGCACAGATACGCAGTATTTT.

Concerning this clonotype itself: Sequence at one end of the junction differs from germline and may be a read error. The chain links TRBV7-3 to TRBJ2-6; perhaps TRBD2 as D (5 bases). Looked up from germline, CDR1 is SGHTA and CDR2 is FQGTGA. The CDR3 is 13 residues long. CDR3 protein: CASSSDGVNVLTF. The CDR3, as DNA: TGTGCCAGCAGCTCCGACGGGGTCAACGTCCTGACTTTC.

The J gene is TRBJ1-2, the V gene TRBV20-1, with 9 bases identical to TRBD1. The CDR3 is 14 amino acids. CDR1 and CDR2 from the germline V gene are DFQATT and SNEGSKA (reference sequence). J was trimmed by 8 bases and V by 5 bases; bases with no gene match: 12. The CDR3 sequence: CSAPHRGPAWGYTF. In nucleotides, the CDR3 is TGCAGTGCTCCTCACAGGGGGCCGGCTTGGGGCTACACCTTC.